This T cell receptor beta chain appears in the sequencing data of a study of control samples from healthy donors and cancer patients. CDR1 is MNHNY, CDR2 SVGAGI, per germline (reference sequence). This CDR3 region has 17 residues. The V segment lost 5 bases and the J segment 2 bases; nucleotides outside the gene matches: 11. TCRdb's copy holds only in-frame clones and misses some; the assay was immunoSEQ multiplex PCR. This table has roughly 120,000 clones, more than 85% appearing once. The clonotype comes from a man aged 30-40 years in good health. The V call is TRBV6-6, the J call TRBJ2-2; 7 bases line up with TRBD1. The sequenced material came from blood. Here the CDR3 reads CASSLRQGTANTGELFF. The CDR3 DNA reads as TGTGCCAGCAGTCTCCGACAGGGCACCGCTAACACCGGGGAGCTGTTTTTT.